This T cell receptor (beta chain) emerged from a study of blood T cell repertoires in COVID-19. Study-level information: Specimens from acute and convalescent COVID-19 originated in the United States, Italy and Spain.

Authors' data handling: Reference gene primers were amplified, and this amplification served to estimate nucleated cell counts. The method was immunoSEQ multiplex PCR; TCRdb's version includes in-frame clones alone and lacks a portion of them. V and J calls plus clone size are reproduced from that table; the DNA served to infer D and trimming. Seen here are approximately 210,000 clones, roughly 89% observed once, and the top ten hold about 2.2%. The sequence derives from a man aged 25 to 40 who had recovered from COVID-19. Sequencing used peripheral blood.

CDR3 sequence reads: CASRLRGTNGYTF. CDR3 bases: TGTGCCAGCAGGCTAAGGGGAACTAATGGCTACACCTTC. The chain uses TRBV6-5 and TRBJ1-2; D is perhaps TRBD1 (5 bases). Between the trimmed V and J ends, which lost 6 bases and 6 bases, there was a span of 14 bases. This CDR3 region has 13 residues. In germline, CDR1 is MNHEY, CDR2 SVGAGI.